The 32 T cell receptor beta chains below were found in one sample sequenced in a study of blood T cell repertoires in COVID-19. Clones were read by immunoSEQ multiplex PCR, and TCRdb kept only the in-frame ones, dropping some. The table lists about 220,000 clones, about 80% of them singletons. Sequencing was done on a sample of peripheral blood. These receptors originate from a woman in her 30s who had recovered from COVID-19.

V and J are TRBV2 and TRBJ1-2; TRBD1 might be the D (6 bases). V lost 8 bases to trimming and J lost 2 bases, with 12 bases between them. The CDR3 covers 13 residues. In germline, CDR1 is SNHLY, CDR2 FYNNEI. As DNA, the CDR3 is TGTGCCAGCGTTTTAGGGGGAAACTATGGCTACACCTTC. Its translation is CASVLGGNYGYTF.

The gene calls are TRBV27 and TRBJ1-2; the match to TRBD1 covers 7 bases. Germline-derived CDR1 and CDR2 are MNHEY and SMNVEV (reference sequence). Trimming removed 3 bases from V and 3 bases from J; junction bases left unmatched: 4. The CDR3 covers 14 residues. CDR3 residues: CASSFIGQDYGYTF. CDR3 bases: TGTGCCAGCAGTTTTATTGGACAGGACTATGGCTACACCTTC.

The chain has TRBV5-1 and TRBJ2-2, with D possibly being TRBD1 (5 bases). The germline CDR1 and CDR2 sequences are SGHRS and YFSETQ. V was clipped by 1 base and J by 1 base, with 11 bases between them. This CDR3 contains 16 residues. This CDR3 reads CASSLRIGENTGELFF. In DNA form, the CDR3 reads TGCGCCAGCAGCTTGCGAATAGGGGAGAACACCGGGGAGCTGTTTTTT. The entire variable domain, with the rest obtained from reference TRBV5-1 and TRBJ2-2, is as follows: KAGVTQTPRYLIKTRGQQVTLSCSPISGHRSVSWYQQTPGQGLQFLFEYFSETQRNKGNFPGRFSGRQFSNSRSEMNVSTLELGDSALYLCASSLRIGENTGELFFGEGSRLTVL.

The rearrangement links TRBV7-9 to TRBJ2-1; D is unresolved. The germline V gene has CDR1 SEHNR and CDR2 FQNEAQ (reference sequence). V dropped 2 bases and J dropped 9 bases, with 17 bases sitting between them. CDR3 length: 15 amino acids. For the CDR3, the DNA is TGTGCCAGCAGCTTACCCCCCGCGGTAGATAGTGAGCAGTTCTTC. Protein sequence: CASSLPPAVDSEQFF.

The chain recombines TRBV6-1 with TRBJ2-3, with D tentatively TRBD2 (5 bases). Germline CDR1 reads MNHNS; CDR2 reads SASEGT. The CDR3 contains 17 residues. The V and J ends lost 0 bases and 4 bases respectively, with 17 bases between them. CDR3 in amino acids: CASSEAEWGLAADTQYF. The CDR3 nucleotides are TGTGCCAGCAGTGAAGCGGAGTGGGGTCTAGCAGCAGATACGCAGTATTTT.

The rearrangement joins TRBV20-1 to TRBJ1-2; D gene uncertain. The CDR3 totals 11 residues. Germline V lookup: CDR1 DFQATT, CDR2 SNEGSKA (reference sequence). Trimming shortened V by 6 bases and J by 4 bases, and 9 bases separated the two germline ends. As DNA, the CDR3 is TGCAGTGCCGAGGCCATCTATGGCTACACCTTC. It specifies CSAEAIYGYTF.

This rearrangement joins TRBV3-1 (or the pseudogene TRBV3-2) to TRBJ2-2; 7 nucleotides agree with TRBD1. Losses at the gene ends were 2 bases for V and 3 bases for J; bases not matched to a gene: 3. CDR3 size: 15 residues. The germline V gene has CDR1 LGHDT and CDR2 YNNKEL (reference sequence). CDR3 coding DNA: TGTGCCAGCAGCCAAAAGGGGGCCGACACCGGGGAGCTGTTTTTT. This codes for CASSQKGADTGELFF.

This clone was observed once. This chain joins TRBV2 and TRBJ2-4, with 9 nucleotides matching TRBD1. The trim removed 8 bases at V and 7 bases at J, leaving 9 bases unmatched. Germline V gene lookup returns CDR1 SNHLY and CDR2 FYNNEI. This CDR3 region has 14 residues. CDR3 protein: CASWTGVNRNIQYF. The CDR3 DNA follows: TGTGCCAGCTGGACAGGGGTAAATAGGAACATTCAGTACTTC.

CDR3 DNA sequence: TGTGCCAGCAGCTCTGGCCTCCAGCCCCAGCATTTT. This gives the protein CASSSGLQPQHF. The genes are TRBV28 and TRBJ1-5; D is unclear. CDR1 and CDR2 (germline): MDHEN, SYDVKM. This CDR3 spans 12 amino acids. V was pared by 6 bases and J by 7 bases, with 10 bases between. The full variable domain, in which reference TRBV28 and TRBJ1-5 provide the parts outside the CDR3, is DVKVTQSSRYLVKRTGEKVFLECVQDMDHENMFWYRQDPGLGLRLIYFSYDVKMKEKGDIPEGYSVSREKKERFSLILESASTNQTSMYLCASSSGLQPQHFGDGTRLSIL.

This sequence joins TRBV7-2 and TRBJ2-3; 7 bases are shared with TRBD1. Germline V gives CDR1 SGHTA, CDR2 FQGNSA. With V trimmed by 6 bases and J by 3 bases, 6 bases remained unmatched. The CDR3 runs 14 residues. This CDR3 is CASSDQQGTDTQYF. In nucleotides, the CDR3 is TGTGCCAGCAGTGACCAACAGGGGACAGATACGCAGTATTTT.

The J gene is TRBJ2-1, the V gene TRBV28, with TRBD2 as a possible D gene (7 bases). CDR3 length: 12 amino acids. The ends were cut back, 8 bases at V and 5 bases at J, with 10 bases in the middle. CDR1 and CDR2 from the germline V gene are MDHEN and SYDVKM. In DNA, the CDR3 is TGTGCCAGCGGGGGGGGGCACAATGAGCAGTTCTTC. It is translated as CASGGGHNEQFF.

The V call is TRBV9, the J call TRBJ1-4; 12 bases agree with TRBD1. This CDR3 has 17 amino acids. V shed 4 bases, J shed 7 bases, and the junction held 11 bases outside the gene matches. Germline assignment: CDR1 SGDLS and CDR2 YYNGEE. As DNA, the CDR3 is TGTGCCAGCAGCCCCGGGGGGACAGGGGGCTTCGGTGAAAAACTGTTTTTT. Its translation is CASSPGGTGGFGEKLFF.

This rearrangement joins TRBV5-3 to TRBJ2-3, with TRBD2 identical over 10 bases. TRBV5-3 is an ORF, with its function uncertain. With V trimmed by 2 bases and J by 4 bases, 16 bases remained unmatched. The CDR3 contains 19 residues. CDR3 protein: CARSFLRGVLAGNADTQYF. CDR3 bases: TGTGCCAGAAGCTTTTTACGGGGAGTACTAGCGGGAAATGCAGATACGCAGTATTTT.

The chain recombines TRBV27 with TRBJ2-1; TRBD2 is a possible D gene (6 bases). CDR3 length: 13 amino acids. Germline loops: CDR1 MNHEY, CDR2 SMNVEV (reference sequence). V was pared by 9 bases and J by 3 bases, with 12 bases between. Written as DNA, the CDR3 is TGTGCCAGTAGCGGAGTGGGCTACAATGAGCAGTTCTTC. Protein sequence: CASSGVGYNEQFF.

V and J are TRBV24-1 and TRBJ2-7; 11 bases match TRBD2. This CDR3 is 18 amino acids long. V dropped 8 bases and J dropped 4; count of bases not matched to a gene: 18. Germline CDR1 is KGHDR and CDR2 is SFDVKD. The CDR3 is CATIHRPIAGGPRYEQYF. The CDR3 nucleotides read TGTGCCACCATTCATCGACCTATAGCGGGAGGGCCTCGGTACGAGCAGTACTTC.

The chain employs TRBV6-5 and TRBJ1-6; D uncertain. CDR3 size: 14 residues. Germline assignment: CDR1 MNHEY and CDR2 SVGAGI. The V gene lost 5 bases and the J gene lost 7 bases, with 12 bases spanning the gap. CDR3 coding DNA: TGTGCCAGCAGTCCAGGCTTCCTAAATTCACCCCTCCACTTT. This encodes CASSPGFLNSPLHF.

The CDR3 loop is CATSEARGNQPQHF. The DNA of the CDR3 is TGTGCCACCAGTGAGGCCAGGGGTAATCAGCCCCAGCATTTT. The V gene is TRBV24-1, the J gene TRBJ1-5, with a weak D call TRBD1 (6 bases). V was pared by 4 bases and J by 4 bases, with 10 bases between. CDR1 and CDR2 from the germline V gene are KGHDR and SFDVKD. The CDR3 runs to 14 residues.

This chain uses TRBV25-1 with TRBJ2-7; 9 nucleotides agree with TRBD1. J lost 3 bases, V lost 1 base, and 4 bases had no gene match. The CDR3 is made up of 15 amino acids. The germline gives CDR1 MGHDK, CDR2 SYGVNS. In DNA, the CDR3 is TGTGCCAGCAGTGAATCAGGGACAGGGTTCTACGAGCAGTACTTC. Translated, it gives CASSESGTGFYEQYF.

This chain links TRBV12-5 with TRBJ2-1, with D tentatively TRBD1 (6 bases). This CDR3 is 17 amino acids long. CDR1 LGHNT and CDR2 FRNRAP come from the germline V gene. Trimming removed 5 bases from V and 8 bases from J, with 25 bases in between. The CDR3 region is CASGHGQISASGDEQFF. CDR3 DNA sequence: TGTGCTAGTGGTCACGGACAGATCTCGGCCTCAGGGGATGAGCAGTTCTTC.

J is TRBJ1-1 and V is TRBV7-9, with 12 bases lining up with TRBD1. The CDR3 spans 17 residues. Per the germline V gene, CDR1 is SEHNR and CDR2 is FQNEAQ (reference sequence). V was clipped by 3 bases and J by 4 bases; unmatched bases: 9. CDR3 in DNA: TGTGCCAGCAGCTTGGGACAGGGGGCGACCGGAAGCACTGAAGCTTTCTTT. Translation: CASSLGQGATGSTEAFF.

The V gene is TRBV12-3 or TRBV12-4, the J gene TRBJ1-2; 7 bases match TRBD1. This CDR3 is 12 amino acids long. The ends lost 6 bases at V and 8 bases at J; junction bases unmatched: 6. DNA of the CDR3: TGTGCCAGCAGCGGGACAGTTCCGGGCTACACCTTC. Amino acid sequence: CASSGTVPGYTF.

The rearrangement links TRBV2 to TRBJ1-1; 7 bases agree with TRBD1. CDR1 is SNHLY, CDR2 FYNNEI, per germline. With 4 bases clipped from V and 0 bases from J, the junction kept 5 bases outside the gene matches. The CDR3 sequence is 15 residues long. DNA for the CDR3: TGTGCCAGCAGTGTTCCGGGACAGCTGAACACTGAAGCTTTCTTT. It codes for CASSVPGQLNTEAFF.

The rearrangement joins TRBV6-5 to TRBJ2-1; 11 nucleotides line up with TRBD1. The germline V gene encodes CDR1 MNHEY and CDR2 SVGAGI. The CDR3 contains 14 residues. Trimming at V came to 10 bases and at J to 4 bases, leaving 6 bases not matched to a gene. CDR3 loop: CATRDRGAYNEQFF. CDR3 nucleotide sequence: TGTGCCACTAGGGACAGGGGGGCTTACAATGAGCAGTTCTTC.

CDR3 protein: CASSLGARGLQPQHF. Here the CDR3 DNA reads TGTGCCAGCAGCTTAGGAGCCAGGGGGCTTCAGCCCCAGCATTTT. The V gene is TRBV7-9, the J gene TRBJ1-5; 8 nucleotides match TRBD1. Trimming at V came to 1 base and at J to 6 bases, leaving 5 bases not matched to a gene. The CDR3 loop spans 15 amino acids. Germline CDR1 is SEHNR and CDR2 is FQNEAQ (reference sequence).

V and J are TRBV30 and TRBJ2-7, with TRBD1 matching 7 bases. From germline, CDR1 is GTSNPN and CDR2 SVGIG (reference sequence). The junction had 6 bases not matched to a gene; V was cut back by 5 bases and J by 2 bases. This CDR3 comprises 13 residues. In nucleotides, the CDR3 is TGTGCCTGGGCCCCGGGACAGACCTACGAGCAGTACTTC. The encoded protein is CAWAPGQTYEQYF.

The chain carries TRBV10-2 and TRBJ2-1; D gene uncertain. This CDR3 is built from 11 residues. Germline values: CDR1 WSHSY, CDR2 SAAADI. With 8 bases removed from V and 7 bases from J, the gap between germline ends came to 9 bases. The CDR3 loop is CASFLQNEQFF. The CDR3 coding sequence is TGCGCCAGCTTTCTCCAGAATGAGCAGTTCTTC.

The chain employs TRBV7-9 and TRBJ2-7; 7 bases are shared with TRBD2. This CDR3 spans 14 amino acids. Unmatched junction bases numbered 5, after V lost 3 bases and J lost 3 bases. Looked up from germline, CDR1 is SEHNR and CDR2 is FQNEAQ (reference sequence). The CDR3 here is CASSLAGVDYEQYF. In nucleotides, the CDR3 is TGTGCCAGCAGCTTGGCGGGAGTAGACTACGAGCAGTACTTC.

The CDR3 spells CASSVGTSGLPSWDEQFF. The CDR3 DNA reads TGTGCCAGCAGCGTAGGGACTAGCGGCCTCCCTAGTTGGGATGAGCAGTTCTTC. This sequence joins TRBV9 and TRBJ2-1, with 10 bases lining up with TRBD2. Germline V CDR1 and CDR2: SGDLS, YYNGEE. Germline trimming cut 0 bases from V and 8 bases from J; bases unmatched to any gene: 14. The CDR3 totals 18 residues.

This sequence joins TRBV7-9 and TRBJ2-7, with 7 nucleotides matching TRBD2. The CDR3 sequence is 15 residues long. Germline trimming cut 5 bases from V and 3 bases from J; bases unmatched to any gene: 10. Germline V gene data show CDR1 as SEHNR and CDR2 as FQNEAQ (reference sequence). The CDR3 DNA is TGTGCCAGCAGCCCTAGCGGAGGGGTGATCTACGAGCAGTACTTC. It specifies CASSPSGGVIYEQYF.

This rearrangement joins TRBV11-2 to TRBJ1-3, with 7 bases identical to TRBD1. Germline V gives CDR1 SGHAT, CDR2 FQNNGV. The CDR3 totals 13 residues. After removal of 3 bases from V and 4 bases from J, the junction contained 0 bases not matched to a gene. The CDR3 region is CASSLDRGNTIYF. The CDR3 region has the DNA TGTGCCAGCAGCTTGGACAGGGGAAACACCATATATTTT. The full variable domain, completed using reference TRBV11-2 and TRBJ1-3, is EAGVAQSPRYKIIEKRQSVAFWCNPISGHATLYWYQQILGQGPKLLIQFQNNGVVDDSQLPKDRFSAERLKGVDSTLKIQPAKLEDSAVYLCASSLDRGNTIYFGEGSWLTVV.

V gene TRBV6-5 combines with J gene TRBJ2-5; 10 nucleotides align to TRBD2. Looked up from germline, CDR1 is MNHEY and CDR2 is SVGAGI. The junction had 8 bases not matched to a gene; V was cut back by 8 bases and J by 2 bases. CDR3 length equals 15 residues. As DNA, the CDR3 is TGTGCCAGCTGGAAGGGACTAGCGATACAAGAGACCCAGTACTTC. Translating gives CASWKGLAIQETQYF.

This clone was recorded once. The V and J genes are TRBV9 and TRBJ1-3; 7 positions agree with TRBD1. Germline V gene lookup returns CDR1 SGDLS and CDR2 YYNGEE. The CDR3 has 15 amino acids. Losses at the gene ends were 3 bases for V and 4 bases for J; bases not matched to a gene: 7. In nucleotides, the CDR3 is TGTGCCAGCAGCGCGACAGGGCTGGTCGGAAACACCATATATTTT. Its translation: CASSATGLVGNTIYF.